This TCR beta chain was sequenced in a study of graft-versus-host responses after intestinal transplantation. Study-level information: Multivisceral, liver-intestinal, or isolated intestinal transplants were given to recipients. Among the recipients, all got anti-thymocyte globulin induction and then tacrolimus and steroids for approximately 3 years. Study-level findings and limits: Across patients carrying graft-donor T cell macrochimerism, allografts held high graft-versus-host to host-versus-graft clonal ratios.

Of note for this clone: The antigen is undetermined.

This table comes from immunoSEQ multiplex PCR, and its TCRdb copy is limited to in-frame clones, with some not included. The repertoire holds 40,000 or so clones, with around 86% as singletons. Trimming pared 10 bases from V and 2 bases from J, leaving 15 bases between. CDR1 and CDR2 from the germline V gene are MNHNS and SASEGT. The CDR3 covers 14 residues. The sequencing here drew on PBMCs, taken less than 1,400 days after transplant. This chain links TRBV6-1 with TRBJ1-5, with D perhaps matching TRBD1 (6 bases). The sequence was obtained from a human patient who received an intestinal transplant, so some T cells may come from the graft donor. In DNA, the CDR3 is TGTGCCACCTCAGGGGAGGGGGGCAATCAGCCCCAGCATTTT. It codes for CATSGEGGNQPQHF.